A single sample is the source of the 17 T cell receptor beta chains below, sequenced in a study of OX40 agonist ivuxolimab in advanced cancers. The method was immunoSEQ multiplex PCR; TCRdb's version includes in-frame clones alone and lacks a portion of them. The repertoire holds 75,000 to 100,000 clones, with around 91% as singletons. The source material was CD4+ or CD8+ T cells sorted from blood, sampled in a trial of the OX40 agonist ivuxolimab. All receptors derive from an adult with an advanced solid tumor such as melanoma, head and neck, liver or kidney cancer.

The CDR3 coding sequence is TGTGCCAGCAGTCGTACACTAGCGGCACCTTACACCGGGGAGCTGTTTTTT. Protein product: CASSRTLAAPYTGELFF. This chain joins TRBV27 and TRBJ2-2, with 8 bases lining up with TRBD2. Germline loops: CDR1 MNHEY, CDR2 SMNVEV (reference sequence). The J segment lost 3 bases and the V segment lost 5 bases, leaving 11 bases of the junction unmatched. This CDR3 region has 17 residues.

This clone was counted a single time. The chain joins TRBV5-1 to TRBJ2-3; D is uncertain. V was clipped by 5 bases and J by 5 bases, with 18 bases between them. CDR3 length: 15 residues. Germline V lookup: CDR1 SGHRS, CDR2 YFSETQ. CDR3 in amino acids: CASRPDPDDGDTQYF. The CDR3 DNA is TGCGCCAGCAGGCCTGATCCGGACGATGGAGATACGCAGTATTTT.

The chain recombines TRBV19 with TRBJ2-3; D is uncertain. This CDR3 contains 15 residues. Germline values: CDR1 LNHDA, CDR2 SQIVND (reference sequence). V was clipped by 3 bases and J by 5 bases, with 15 bases between them. CDR3 nucleotide sequence: TGTGCCAGTAGTATCAGGACCCCAAAGAGAGATACGCAGTATTTT. This sequence encodes CASSIRTPKRDTQYF.

The CDR3 sequence: CASSVAGGFYEQFF. The CDR3, as DNA: TGTGCCAGCAGCGTGGCGGGAGGGTTCTATGAGCAGTTCTTC. J is TRBJ2-1 and V is TRBV9; 9 nucleotides match TRBD2. The CDR3 extends over 14 amino acids. The V gene end was trimmed by 2 bases and the J gene end by 8 bases; junction bases not matched to a gene: 5. Germline values: CDR1 SGDLS, CDR2 YYNGEE.

CDR3 protein: CSVGRWGGNYGYTF. The CDR3 nucleotides read TGCAGCGTCGGGCGATGGGGGGGTAACTATGGCTACACCTTC. The chain links TRBV29-1 to TRBJ1-2; a possible D gene is TRBD1 (5 bases). Germline V gives CDR1 SQVTM, CDR2 ANQGSEA. The V end lost 6 bases, the J end lost 1 base, and 15 bases lay between the germline ends. The CDR3 has 14 amino acids.

This chain links TRBV7-3 with TRBJ2-5; D could derive from TRBD1 or TRBD2 (5 bases each). The CDR3 consists of 13 residues. V dropped 0 bases and J dropped 5 bases, with 7 bases sitting between them. Germline loops: CDR1 SGHTA, CDR2 FQGTGA. The CDR3 loop reads CASSLTREETQYF. For the CDR3, the DNA is TGTGCCAGCAGCTTAACCAGGGAGGAGACCCAGTACTTC.

The chain couples TRBV7-2 to TRBJ2-3; D not certain. Trimming pared 3 bases from V and 0 bases from J, leaving 7 bases between. Germline CDR1 reads SGHTA; CDR2 reads FQGNSA. CDR3 length: 14 residues. The CDR3: CASSFLTSTDTQYF. The CDR3 nucleotides are TGTGCCAGCAGCTTCTTAACTAGCACAGATACGCAGTATTTT.

The gene calls are TRBV11-3 and TRBJ1-1; perhaps TRBD1 as D (6 bases). The V and J ends lost 5 bases and 8 bases respectively, with 12 bases between them. The CDR3 is 12 residues long. CDR1 and CDR2 from the germline V gene are SGHNT and YENEEA. DNA for the CDR3: TGTGCCAGCAGCGAGGGGGGGGCCGAAGCTTTCTTT. This sequence encodes CASSEGGAEAFF.

CDR3 nucleotide sequence: TGTGCCAGCAGCTTACCCGGGACGGCCGGGGAGCTGTTTTTT. It translates to CASSLPGTAGELFF. The chain uses TRBV7-2 and TRBJ2-2; D might be TRBD1 or TRBD2, each matching 5 bases. In germline, CDR1 is SGHTA, CDR2 FQGNSA. The CDR3 has 14 residues. The germline V and J ends were trimmed by 2 bases and 6 bases, with 10 bases remaining between them.

Notes on this clone: At one boundary the junction diverges from the germline segment, which might be a read error. The J gene is TRBJ2-7, the V gene TRBV20-1; 13 nucleotides line up with TRBD2. The CDR3 covers 11 residues. Germline V gene lookup returns CDR1 DFQATT and CDR2 SNEGSKA (reference sequence). The CDR3 here is CSAFVGTSGIF. CDR3 nucleotides: TGCAGTGCCTTCGTTGGGACTAGCGGGATATTC.

This clone was seen a few times. CDR3 loop: CASSDQQDGGYGYTF. CDR3 DNA sequence: TGTGCCAGTAGTGACCAACAGGATGGGGGATATGGCTACACCTTC. J is TRBJ1-2 and V is TRBV19, with a tentative D call TRBD1 (5 bases). The V end was cut by 5 bases, the J end by 5 bases, with 18 bases between. The CDR3 length is 15 residues. The germline V gene has CDR1 LNHDA and CDR2 SQIVND (reference sequence). The full variable domain, completed using reference TRBV19 and TRBJ1-2, is DGGITQSPKYLFRKEGQNVTLSCEQNLNHDAMYWYRQDPGQGLRLIYYSQIVNDFQKGDIAEGYSVSREKKESFPLTVTSAQKNPTAFYLCASSDQQDGGYGYTFGSGTRLTVV.

This sequence joins TRBV7-3 and TRBJ2-3; unclear D gene. V was clipped by 5 bases and J by 0 bases, with 12 bases between them. This CDR3 region has 15 residues. Germline V gives CDR1 SGHTA, CDR2 FQGTGA. Here the CDR3 DNA reads TGTGCCAGCAGCAACCTAGGAGCTAGCACAGATACGCAGTATTTT. This encodes CASSNLGASTDTQYF. Supplemented by reference TRBV7-3 and TRBJ2-3, the full variable domain reads GAGVSQTPSNKVTEKGKYVELRCDPISGHTALYWYRQSLGQGPEFLIYFQGTGAADDSGLPNDRFFAVRPEGSVSTLKIQRTERGDSAVYLCASSNLGASTDTQYFGPGTRLTVL.

In its sample, this clone was seen once. The chain links TRBV4-2 to TRBJ2-1; TRBD2 matches at 8 bases. CDR3 size: 17 residues. Losses at the gene ends were 0 bases for V and 5 bases for J; bases not matched to a gene: 9. From germline, CDR1 is LGHNA and CDR2 YNFKEQ. The DNA of the CDR3 is TGTGCCAGCAGCCAAGATTGGATGGGCGGGAGGAACAATGAGCAGTTCTTC. Translating it yields CASSQDWMGGRNNEQFF.

J is TRBJ1-2 and V is TRBV5-6; 9 bases line up with TRBD1. CDR1 and CDR2 (germline): SGHDT, YYEEEE. CDR3 length equals 12 residues. This chain's CDR3 is CGTGTGIGGYTF. DNA for the CDR3: TGTGGTACGGGGACAGGGATAGGAGGCTACACCTTC.

The rearrangement joins TRBV4-3 to TRBJ2-7, with D perhaps matching TRBD1 (6 bases). V dropped 1 base and J dropped 3 bases, with 7 bases sitting between them. The CDR3 runs 13 residues. The germline V gene has CDR1 LGHNA and CDR2 YSLEER. CDR3 coding DNA: TGCGCCAGCAGCCAAGTACAGGGCTACGAGCAGTACTTC. Protein product: CASSQVQGYEQYF.

The V and J genes are TRBV11-3 and TRBJ2-1; 8 positions match TRBD2. V trimming: 3 bases; J trimming: 1 base; junction bases outside the gene matches: 11. The CDR3 runs 18 residues. The V gene's germline CDR1 is SGHNT and CDR2 YENEEA. CDR3 amino acids: CASSLGLGAGASYNEQFF. The CDR3, as DNA: TGTGCCAGCAGCTTGGGCCTCGGAGCGGGAGCTTCCTACAATGAGCAGTTCTTC. Complete variable domain (other parts from reference TRBV11-3 and TRBJ2-1): EAGVVQSPRYKIIEKKQPVAFWCNPISGHNTLYWYLQNLGQGPELLIRYENEEAVDDSQLPKDRFSAERLKGVDSTLKIQPAELGDSAVYLCASSLGLGAGASYNEQFFGPGTRLTVL.

This clone has just one count. This chain connects TRBV30 to TRBJ1-3; D is unresolved. CDR3 size: 14 residues. CDR1 GTSNPN and CDR2 SVGIG come from the germline V gene (reference sequence). The V gene lost 2 bases and the J gene lost 0 bases, with 8 bases spanning the gap. CDR3: CAWSPILSGNTIYF. The CDR3 region has the DNA TGTGCCTGGAGTCCCATACTCTCTGGAAACACCATATATTTT.